This TCR beta chain was profiled in a study of CDR3 diversity in severe acne. Many counts were recorded for this clonotype. TCRdb analysed the PCR reads with MiXCR anew, one entry per CDR3 protein. The sample contains around 94,000 distinct CDR3 sequences, 51% of which appear only once. The receptor's source is a male donor with acne. Sequenced: blood.

The CDR3 DNA is TGTGCCAGCAGTGTGCAGGGCGGGGACTATGGCTACACCTTC. Translation: CASSVQGGDYGYTF. This chain joins TRBV2 and TRBJ1-2; possibly TRBD1 for D (5 bases). Trimming cost V 4 bases and J 3 bases, with 12 bases left between them. CDR1 SNHLY and CDR2 FYNNEI come from the germline V gene. The CDR3 is 14 residues long. The full variable domain, with the rest looked up from reference TRBV2 and TRBJ1-2, is EPEVTQTPSHQVTQMGQEVILRCVPISNHLYFYWYRQILGQKVEFLVSFYNNEISEKSEIFDDQFSVERPDGSNFTLKIRSTKLEDSAMYFCASSVQGGDYGYTFGSGTRLTVV.